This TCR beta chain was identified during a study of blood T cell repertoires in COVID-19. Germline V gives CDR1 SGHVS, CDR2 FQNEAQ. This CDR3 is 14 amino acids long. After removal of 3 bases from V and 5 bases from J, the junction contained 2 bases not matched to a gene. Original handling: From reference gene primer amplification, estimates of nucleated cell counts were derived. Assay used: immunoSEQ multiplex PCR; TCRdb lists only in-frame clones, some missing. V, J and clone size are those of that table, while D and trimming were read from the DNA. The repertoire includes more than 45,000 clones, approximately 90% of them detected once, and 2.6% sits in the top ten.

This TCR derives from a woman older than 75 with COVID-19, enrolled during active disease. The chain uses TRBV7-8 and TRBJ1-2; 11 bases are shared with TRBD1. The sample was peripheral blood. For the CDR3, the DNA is TGTGCCAGCAGCTTGGGGACAGGGGGGTATGGCTACACCTTC. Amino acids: CASSLGTGGYGYTF.